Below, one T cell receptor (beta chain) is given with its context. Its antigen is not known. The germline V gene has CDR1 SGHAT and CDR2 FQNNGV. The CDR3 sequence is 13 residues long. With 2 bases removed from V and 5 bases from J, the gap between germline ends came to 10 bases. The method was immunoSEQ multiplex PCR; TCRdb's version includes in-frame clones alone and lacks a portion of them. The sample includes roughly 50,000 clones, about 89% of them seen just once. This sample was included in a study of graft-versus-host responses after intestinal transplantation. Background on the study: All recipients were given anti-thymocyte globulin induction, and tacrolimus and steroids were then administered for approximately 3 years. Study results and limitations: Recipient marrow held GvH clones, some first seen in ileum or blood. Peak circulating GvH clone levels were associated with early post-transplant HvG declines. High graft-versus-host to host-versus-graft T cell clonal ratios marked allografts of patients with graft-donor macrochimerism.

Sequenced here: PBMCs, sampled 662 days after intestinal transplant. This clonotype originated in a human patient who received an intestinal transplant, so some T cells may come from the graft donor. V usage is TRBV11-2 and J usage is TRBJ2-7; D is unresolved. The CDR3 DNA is TGTGCCAGCAGCTTATTACGCAGTCACGAGCAGTACTTC. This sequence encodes CASSLLRSHEQYF.